One and the same sample provided the 14 T cell receptor beta chains below, sequenced in a study of blood T cells in healthy people across ages. A sample-barcoded 5' primer and a J-beta primer mix were used in a second PCR of roughly 6 to 11 cycles. TCRdb passed the 5' RACE reads through MiXCR, listing each CDR3 protein once. The profile shows 2 million or so distinct CDR3 sequences, 49% of them singletons. Sequenced input: blood. Receptors were obtained from a middle-aged woman in good health.

CDR3 nucleotide sequence: TGCAGTGCTTTACCCTACAGGGAGTCGTCCTACGAGCAGTACTTC. Protein product: CSALPYRESSYEQYF. The chain couples TRBV20-1 to TRBJ2-4; TRBD1 is a possible D gene (6 bases). The end of the DNA fits TRBJ2-7 better, so the J call may be wrong. The CDR3 length is 15 residues. CDR1 and CDR2 from the germline V gene are DFQATT and SNEGSKA (reference sequence).

V gene TRBV20-1 combines with J gene TRBJ2-1; no clear D gene. This CDR3 contains 13 residues. With 0 bases removed from V and 9 bases from J, the gap between germline ends came to 12 bases. Looked up from germline, CDR1 is DFQATT and CDR2 is SNEGSKA (reference sequence). The CDR3 DNA follows: TGCAGTGCTAGAGATCACGGTCTGAGTGAGCAGTTCTTC. Its protein is CSARDHGLSEQFF.

This clonotype has more than one count but fewer than ten. The CDR3 DNA sequence: TGTGCCAGCACCCCGGCAGAGACCCAGTACTTC. Protein: CASTPAETQYF. The chain links TRBV7-2 to TRBJ2-5; D is undetermined. CDR1 and CDR2 (germline): SGHTA, FQGNSA. This CDR3 spans 11 amino acids. V was clipped by 7 bases and J by 4 bases, with 7 bases between them.

The gene calls are TRBV5-1 and TRBJ1-2; D perhaps matches TRBD1 (6 bases). This CDR3 is 14 amino acids long. V shed 3 bases and J shed 8 bases, with 17 bases lying between them. Germline CDR1 reads SGHRS; CDR2 reads YFSETQ. The CDR3 is CASSSAGGLGGYTF. As DNA, the CDR3 is TGCGCCAGCAGCTCTGCCGGGGGGCTAGGGGGCTACACCTTC.

In its sample, this clonotype was seen a few times. The CDR3 DNA reads as TGCGCCAGCAGCCTTGACGGACAGGTCTTGGAGACCCAGTACTTC. Translated: CASSLDGQVLETQYF. This rearrangement joins TRBV5-1 to TRBJ2-5; 7 bases fit TRBD1. The CDR3 runs 15 residues. The ends lost 4 bases at V and 5 bases at J; junction bases unmatched: 11. Germline values: CDR1 SGHRS, CDR2 YFSETQ.

The chain employs TRBV29-1 and TRBJ2-5; 11 bases are a match to TRBD2. Germline CDR1 and CDR2: SQVTM and ANQGSEA. The CDR3 loop spans 16 amino acids. The junction had 9 bases not matched to a gene; V was cut back by 4 bases and J by 2 bases. CDR3 sequence: CSVAVAGGLTQETQYF. CDR3 coding DNA: TGCAGCGTTGCCGTAGCGGGGGGGTTAACACAAGAGACCCAGTACTTC.

With regard to this clonotype: One junction end disagrees with the germline gene, perhaps due to a read error. The chain joins TRBV12-3 or TRBV12-4 to TRBJ2-5, with D hard to call. This CDR3 has 10 amino acids. DNA of the CDR3: TGTGCCAGCAGTGGAGAGGCCCAGTACTTC. This translates into CASSGEAQYF.

The chain couples TRBV5-1 to TRBJ1-2; maybe TRBD1 (6 bases). The CDR3 is 14 residues long. V lost 3 bases and J 8 bases, leaving 17 bases between the germline ends. Germline CDR1 is SGHRS and CDR2 is YFSETQ. CDR3 sequence: CASSSDGTGSGYTF. CDR3 nucleotides: TGCGCCAGCAGCTCCGACGGAACAGGGTCGGGCTACACCTTC.

J is TRBJ2-1 and V is TRBV12-3 or TRBV12-4, with TRBD1 matching 9 bases. Trimming took 6 bases from V and 6 from J; bases not matched to a gene: 9. The CDR3 contains 15 residues. The CDR3 coding sequence is TGTGCCAGCAGCCCGGTCAGGACAGGGGTCAATGAGCAGTTCTTC. Its protein is CASSPVRTGVNEQFF.

The rearrangement uses TRBV7-9 and TRBJ2-1, with 8 bases lining up with TRBD2. The germline gives CDR1 SEHNR, CDR2 FQNEAQ (reference sequence). This CDR3 region has 15 residues. V gave up 5 bases and J gave up 7 bases; unmatched junction bases: 10. The CDR3 coding sequence is TGTGCCAGCAGCGACATGCCGGGACTAGAGAATGAGCAGTTCTTC. It encodes CASSDMPGLENEQFF.

This clonotype has only a few counts. The rearrangement links TRBV5-1 to TRBJ2-3; D unresolved. V was shortened by 0 bases and J by 4 bases, with 18 bases between the two germline ends. Germline V gene data show CDR1 as SGHRS and CDR2 as YFSETQ. The CDR3 extends over 17 amino acids. CDR3 sequence (DNA): TGCGCCAGCAGCTTGGCCAACGGCCCCCGAGGACCAGATACGCAGTATTTT. Protein sequence: CASSLANGPRGPDTQYF.

The gene calls are TRBV6-2 or TRBV6-3 and TRBJ1-2, with 9 positions matching TRBD1. CDR3 size: 14 residues. Germline trimming cut 6 bases from V and 6 bases from J; bases unmatched to any gene: 8. Germline V gives CDR1 MNHEY, CDR2 SVGEGT. CDR3 nucleotides: TGTGCCAGCAGGCTACAGGGGGCGCAGAATGGCTACACCTTC. The encoded protein is CASRLQGAQNGYTF.

Comments on this clonotype: A junction end diverges from the germline sequence, so it may reflect a read error. This chain uses TRBV25-1 with TRBJ1-2, with D tentatively TRBD1 (6 bases). The germline V gene encodes CDR1 MGHDK and CDR2 SYGVNS. The CDR3 spans 16 residues. The CDR3 loop reads CACSESTGIRRDGYTF. As DNA, the CDR3 is TGTGCCTGCAGTGAAAGCACAGGGATTAGGAGGGATGGCTACACCTTC.

As for this clonotype: A read error may account for a junction end that differs from germline. This chain uses TRBV20-1 with TRBJ2-5, with D possibly being TRBD2 (6 bases). CDR3 length: 14 residues. The V gene's germline CDR1 is DFQATT and CDR2 SNEGSKA (reference sequence). Here the CDR3 reads CSATLGLRLEAQYF. The DNA for the CDR3 is TGCAGTGCAACACTAGGTCTACGACTAGAGGCCCAGTACTTC.